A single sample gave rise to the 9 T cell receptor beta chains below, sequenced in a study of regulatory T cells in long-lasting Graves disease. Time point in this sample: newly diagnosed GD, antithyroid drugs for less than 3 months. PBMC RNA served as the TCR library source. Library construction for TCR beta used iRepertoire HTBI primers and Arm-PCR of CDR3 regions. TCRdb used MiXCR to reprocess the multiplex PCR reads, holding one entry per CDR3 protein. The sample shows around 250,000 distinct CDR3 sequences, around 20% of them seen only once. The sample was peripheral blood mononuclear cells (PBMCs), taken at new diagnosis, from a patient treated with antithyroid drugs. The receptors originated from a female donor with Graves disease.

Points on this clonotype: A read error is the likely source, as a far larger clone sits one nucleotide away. The CDR3 nucleotides are TGTGCCATCAGTTTAGGACACTACACCGGGGAGCTGTTTTTT. Encoded protein: CAISLGHYTGELFF. The rearrangement links TRBV10-3 to TRBJ2-2; a weak D match, TRBD1 (5 bases). The length of the CDR3 is 14 residues. Germline loops: CDR1 ENHRY, CDR2 SYGVKD. Trimming cost V 5 bases and J 3 bases, with 10 bases left between them.

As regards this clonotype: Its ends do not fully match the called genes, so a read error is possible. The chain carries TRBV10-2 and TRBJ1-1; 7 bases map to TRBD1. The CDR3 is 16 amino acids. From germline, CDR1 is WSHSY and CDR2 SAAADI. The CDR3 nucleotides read TGTGCCAGCAAATCGACAGGGAGGGTTCTAGACGTCGGAGCTTTCTTT. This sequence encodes CASKSTGRVLDVGAFF.

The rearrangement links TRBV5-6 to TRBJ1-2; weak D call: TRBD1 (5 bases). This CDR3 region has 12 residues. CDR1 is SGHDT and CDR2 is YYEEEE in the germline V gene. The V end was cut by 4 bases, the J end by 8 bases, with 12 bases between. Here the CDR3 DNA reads TGTGCCAGCAGCCCCTCCGGGGACGGCTACACCTTC. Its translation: CASSPSGDGYTF.

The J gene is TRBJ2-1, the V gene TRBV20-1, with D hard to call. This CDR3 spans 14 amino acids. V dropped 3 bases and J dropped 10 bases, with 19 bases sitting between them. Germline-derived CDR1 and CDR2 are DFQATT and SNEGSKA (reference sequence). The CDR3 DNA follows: TGCAGTGCTAGGTCCCCTACCCGAGCCCACGAGCAGTTCTTC. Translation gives CSARSPTRAHEQFF.

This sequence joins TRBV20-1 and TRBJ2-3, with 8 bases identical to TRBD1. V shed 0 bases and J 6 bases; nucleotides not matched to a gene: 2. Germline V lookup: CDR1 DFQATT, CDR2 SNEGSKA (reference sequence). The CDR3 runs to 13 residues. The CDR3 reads CSARDQGADTQYF. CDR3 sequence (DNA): TGCAGTGCTAGAGATCAGGGGGCGGATACGCAGTATTTT.

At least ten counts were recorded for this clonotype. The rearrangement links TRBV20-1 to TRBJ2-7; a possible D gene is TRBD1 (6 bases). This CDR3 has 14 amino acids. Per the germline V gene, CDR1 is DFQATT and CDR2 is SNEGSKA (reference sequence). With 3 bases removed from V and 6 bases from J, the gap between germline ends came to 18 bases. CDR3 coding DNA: TGCAGTGCTAGGGGGGCGTCCCGGTTATCCGAGCAGTACTTC. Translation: CSARGASRLSEQYF.

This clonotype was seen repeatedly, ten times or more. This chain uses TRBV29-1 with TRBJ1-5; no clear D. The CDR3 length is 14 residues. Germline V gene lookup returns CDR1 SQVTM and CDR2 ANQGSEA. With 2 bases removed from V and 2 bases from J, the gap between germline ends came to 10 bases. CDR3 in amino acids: CSVEIGVGNQPQHF. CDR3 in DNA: TGCAGCGTTGAAATCGGGGTTGGCAATCAGCCCCAGCATTTT.

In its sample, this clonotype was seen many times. The DNA of the CDR3 is TGTGCCAGCAGCCCGGATAGGGGCCGGGCTTTCTTT. It is translated as CASSPDRGRAFF. The rearrangement joins TRBV5-4 to TRBJ1-1; D possibly corresponds to TRBD1 (5 bases). The CDR3 runs to 12 residues. V was pared by 4 bases and J by 11 bases, with 15 bases between. In germline, CDR1 is SGHNT, CDR2 YYREEE (reference sequence).

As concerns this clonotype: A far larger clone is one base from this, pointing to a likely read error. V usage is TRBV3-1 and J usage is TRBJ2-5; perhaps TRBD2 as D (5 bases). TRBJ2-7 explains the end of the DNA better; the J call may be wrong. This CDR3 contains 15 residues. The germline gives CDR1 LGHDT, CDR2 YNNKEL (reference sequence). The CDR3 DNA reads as TGTGTCAGCAGCCAAGCACGGGGTAGGTCGTCCGAGCAGTACTTC. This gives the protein CVSSQARGRSSEQYF.